The next 5 T cell receptor beta chains were all read from a single sample in a study of shared clonotypes between healthy human individuals. The repertoire was sequenced with immunoSEQ multiplex PCR; TCRdb's copy has only in-frame clones and lacks some. The sample shows about 980,000 clones, around three quarters of them seen only once. Sample: memory CD4+ T cells sorted from blood. The sample's subset: CD45RA-negative fraction. Source of these receptors: a young man in good health.

This clone was detected once. This sequence joins TRBV12-5 and TRBJ2-7; no clear D gene. This CDR3 is 14 amino acids long. Germline-derived CDR1 and CDR2 are LGHNT and FRNRAP. V shed 3 bases and J shed 1 base, with 10 bases lying between them. CDR3 protein: CASGLYPESYEQYF. The DNA of the CDR3 is TGTGCTAGTGGTTTATATCCAGAATCCTACGAGCAGTACTTC.

This clone turned up a few times. The CDR3 DNA is TGTGCCAGCAGCGCCTCCGGGACTAGCTCCTACAATGAGCAGTTCTTC. This sequence encodes CASSASGTSSYNEQFF. The chain links TRBV7-9 to TRBJ2-1; 8 bases fit TRBD2. The CDR3 runs to 16 residues. Per germline, CDR1 SEHNR and CDR2 FQNEAQ (reference sequence). The junction had 6 bases not matched to a gene; V was cut back by 5 bases and J by 0 bases.

The gene calls are TRBV7-2 and TRBJ2-5; D gene uncertain. Between the trimmed V and J ends, which lost 2 bases and 5 bases, there was a span of 18 bases. CDR3 length equals 16 residues. CDR1 is SGHTA and CDR2 is FQGNSA in the germline V gene. The CDR3 bases are TGTGCCAGCAGCTTAATGCCCCGAGGATTAGGGGAGACCCAGTACTTC. Translated, it gives CASSLMPRGLGETQYF.

The chain has TRBV30 and TRBJ1-3, with unresolved D. This CDR3 has 14 amino acids. Trimming cost V 1 base and J 0 bases, with 7 bases left between them. The germline V gene encodes CDR1 GTSNPN and CDR2 SVGIG (reference sequence). CDR3 sequence reads: CAWSAGHSGNTIYF. The CDR3 nucleotides read TGTGCCTGGAGTGCAGGCCACTCTGGAAACACCATATATTTT.

This rearrangement joins TRBV14 to TRBJ2-7, with D possibly being TRBD2 (7 bases). CDR1 and CDR2 (germline): SGHDN, FVKESK. This CDR3 spans 14 amino acids. Trimming removed 1 base from V and 5 bases from J, with 12 bases in between. The CDR3 nucleotides are TGTGCCAGCAGCCAAGTTGGCGGGGGCAACGAGCAGTACTTC. Encoded protein: CASSQVGGGNEQYF.